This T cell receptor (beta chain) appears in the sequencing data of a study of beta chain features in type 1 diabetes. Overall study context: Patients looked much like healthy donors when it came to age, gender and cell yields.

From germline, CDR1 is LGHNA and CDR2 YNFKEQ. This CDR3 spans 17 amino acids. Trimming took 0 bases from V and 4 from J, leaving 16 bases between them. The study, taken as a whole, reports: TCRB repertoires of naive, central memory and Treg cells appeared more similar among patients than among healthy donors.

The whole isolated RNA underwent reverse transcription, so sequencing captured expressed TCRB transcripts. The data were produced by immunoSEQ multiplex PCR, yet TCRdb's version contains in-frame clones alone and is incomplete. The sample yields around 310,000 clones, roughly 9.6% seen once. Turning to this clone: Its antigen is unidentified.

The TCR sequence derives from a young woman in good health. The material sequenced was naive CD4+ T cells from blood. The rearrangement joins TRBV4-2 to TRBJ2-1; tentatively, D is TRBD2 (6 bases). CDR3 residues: CASSQDHGGSKYNEQFF. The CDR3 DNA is TGTGCCAGCAGCCAAGATCATGGGGGGAGCAAGTACAATGAGCAGTTCTTC.